These 10 T cell receptor beta chains were sequenced from one sample in a study of vaccination effects on CD4 cells after COVID-19. The antigens for these receptors are not known. ViraFEST assay sequencing came after antigen-specific CD4+ T cells were expanded with viral peptide pools. When around 9 days of culture had elapsed, CD4+ T cells were isolated. Sequencing used immunoSEQ multiplex PCR; TCRdb keeps in-frame clones, though not all of them. The table has approximately 82,000 clones, roughly 74% seen once. The material sequenced was CD4+ T cells from PBMCs cultured with HCoV-229E spike peptides, taken before COVID-19 vaccination. The receptors come from a human donor who received a COVID-19 vaccine.

The CDR3 region is CAWSTPPRGNYGYTF. CDR3 bases: TGTGCCTGGAGCACCCCTCCGCGGGGAAACTATGGCTACACCTTC. The rearrangement links TRBV30 to TRBJ1-2; D unresolved. This CDR3 has 15 amino acids. V dropped 3 bases and J dropped 2 bases, with 16 bases sitting between them. The germline V gene has CDR1 GTSNPN and CDR2 SVGIG (reference sequence).

The J gene is TRBJ1-3, the V gene TRBV10-3, with 7 bases identical to TRBD1. The CDR3 sequence is 15 residues long. V was pared by 6 bases and J by 4 bases, with 9 bases of the junction left unmatched. Germline loops: CDR1 ENHRY, CDR2 SYGVKD. The CDR3, as DNA: TGTGCCATCAGCGACAGGGCAGCGAAGGGAAACACCATATATTTT. As protein: CAISDRAAKGNTIYF.

Note on this clone: A junction end diverges from the germline sequence, so it may reflect a read error. V is TRBV3-1 (or the pseudogene TRBV3-2) and J is TRBJ1-6; D is unresolved. Germline CDR1 reads LGHDT; CDR2 reads YNNKEL (reference sequence). The CDR3 loop spans 14 amino acids. The CDR3 DNA follows: TGTGCCAGCAGCTTCGACACCTACAATTCACCCCTCCACTTT. Its protein product is CASSFDTYNSPLHF.

The chain joins TRBV12-5 to TRBJ1-2; D gene unclear. Germline-derived CDR1 and CDR2 are LGHNT and FRNRAP. Trimming took 5 bases from V and 9 from J, leaving 10 bases between them. The CDR3 sequence is 11 residues long. CDR3 nucleotide sequence: TGTGCTAGTGGTGACCCCCCGCGCTACACCTTC. The encoded protein is CASGDPPRYTF.

This sequence joins TRBV2 and TRBJ1-5; the D is unclear. The CDR3 loop spans 14 amino acids. Germline CDR1 and CDR2: SNHLY and FYNNEI. Trimming left V 5 bases short and J 0 bases short, with 8 bases between. The CDR3: CASSPQYSNQPQHF. Written as DNA, the CDR3 is TGTGCCAGCAGTCCACAGTATAGCAATCAGCCCCAGCATTTT.

The chain combines TRBV24-1 with TRBJ2-2, with 8 bases fitting TRBD1. Germline-derived CDR1 and CDR2 are KGHDR and SFDVKD. The CDR3 contains 16 residues. Trimming cost V 9 bases and J 1 base; bases outside gene matches: 9. CDR3: CATSPPGTGNTGELFF. The CDR3 coding sequence is TGTGCCACCTCCCCCCCCGGGACAGGGAACACCGGGGAGCTGTTTTTT.

This clone turned up a few times. This chain uses TRBV7-3 with TRBJ2-5, with TRBD1 as a possible D gene (6 bases). This CDR3 spans 14 amino acids. V was pared by 5 bases and J by 4 bases, with 14 bases between. CDR1 and CDR2 from the germline V gene are SGHTA and FQGTGA. The CDR3 DNA reads as TGTGCCAGCAGCCCGAACCGAGGGGGAGAGACCCAGTACTTC. It specifies CASSPNRGGETQYF.

CDR3 DNA: TGCGCCAGCAGCTGGGGGACGGCAAACACCGGGGAGCTGTTTTTT. Translation: CASSWGTANTGELFF. The rearrangement links TRBV5-1 to TRBJ2-2; D possibly uses TRBD1 or TRBD2 (5 bases each). The CDR3 consists of 15 residues. With 3 bases removed from V and 2 bases from J, the gap between germline ends came to 11 bases. The germline V gene encodes CDR1 SGHRS and CDR2 YFSETQ.

This clone has only a few counts. This sequence joins TRBV19 and TRBJ1-6, with D perhaps TRBD1 (5 bases). The CDR3 loop spans 13 amino acids. Germline V gene lookup returns CDR1 LNHDA and CDR2 SQIVND (reference sequence). V was shortened by 0 bases and J by 10 bases, with 7 bases between the two germline ends. CDR3 nucleotides: TGTGCCAGTAGTATAGACGGGGGATCACCCCTCCACTTT. Its protein product is CASSIDGGSPLHF.

This sequence joins TRBV5-1 and TRBJ2-5, with D possibly TRBD2 on 5 matching bases. The CDR3 sequence is 14 residues long. With 6 bases removed from V and 4 bases from J, the gap between germline ends came to 16 bases. The germline gives CDR1 SGHRS, CDR2 YFSETQ. The CDR3 loop is CASTRATIGETQYF. For the CDR3, the DNA is TGCGCCAGCACCCGAGCGACTATTGGAGAGACCCAGTACTTC.